This TCR beta chain stems from a study of T cell changes during pregnancy in multiple sclerosis. This clone has only a few counts. The assay was immunoSEQ multiplex PCR, and TCRdb's table has in-frame clones only and misses some. Of about 38,000 clones listed, 91% were seen once; the top ten hold 6.1%. V lost 7 bases, J lost 8 bases, and 11 bases lay in between. CDR1 and CDR2 from the germline V gene are MGHRA and YSYEKL. The CDR3 runs to 12 residues. The receptor was derived from a female donor with multiple sclerosis, enrolled in a pregnancy study. The chain has TRBV4-1 and TRBJ1-4; TRBD1 might be the D (5 bases). The source material was CD8+ T cells from peripheral blood mononuclear cells, sampled in the second trimester of pregnancy. The CDR3 DNA sequence: TGCGCCAGCATAGGGGAAACCGAAAAACTGTTTTTT. Residues: CASIGETEKLFF.